This T cell receptor (beta chain) is drawn from a study of cytomegalovirus exposure and HLA in healthy donors. The CDR3 is 19 amino acids. Germline loops: CDR1 MNHNS, CDR2 SASEGT. Losses at the gene ends were 1 base for V and 0 bases for J; bases not matched to a gene: 7. Notes on the study in general: Within an earlier analysis, most TCR beta V segments proved productive either about 90% or about 30% of the time. An ancestry cluster, one associated with Asian ancestry, reportedly showed fewer N-insertions than the 666-donor mean in a later analysis. Reports indicate that TCR beta sequences accurately predicted the HLA-A and HLA-B alleles of most subjects.

The PCR used 60 Vbeta and 13 Jbeta primers. Generated by immunoSEQ multiplex PCR, the TCRdb table keeps only in-frame clones and is missing some. The sample lists some 87,000 clones; about 79% were seen once. Points on this clone: Its antigen is currently unknown.

Donors were ostensibly healthy at sampling, although undocumented immune exposures were probable. J is TRBJ2-1 and V is TRBV6-1, with 12 bases matching TRBD2. What was sequenced was PBMCs. The clonotype comes from a young man in good health and CMV-seropositive. The CDR3 is CASSEVGTSGYSSYNEQFF. CDR3 nucleotide sequence: TGTGCCAGCAGTGAAGTAGGGACTAGCGGGTATTCCTCCTACAATGAGCAGTTCTTC.